The present entry profiles one T cell receptor (beta chain) with its context. No antigen is known for it. Per-base qualities were not stored, and no clone one base away is much larger. The CDR3 regions of human TCRbeta chains were subjected to immunosequencing. In the authors' own workflow: TCRs in the repertoires were matched against a reference library of SARS-CoV-2-specific TCRs that had been generated with the MIRA antigen-specificity platform. Breadth was defined as the fraction of unique TCRs that were SARS-CoV-2-associated. Depth was defined as the fraction of total T cells that were SARS-CoV-2-associated. Using the MIRA data, each spike-specific TCR was assigned both to the spike region to which the TCR was reactive and to a CD4 or CD8 class. Log10-transformed breadth and depth values were compared by one-way ANOVA with Sidak's multiple comparisons tests. TCRdb limited this immuneACCESS table to in-frame rearrangements with V and J called. A share of clones is missing; checked studies link under half to unresolved V genes, and the rest is unexplained. V, J and clone size are taken as reported in that table, and D and trimming were inferred from the DNA itself. A total of over 100,000 clones appear in this sample, nearly 90% of them only once. Of the sample, about 13% falls within the top ten clones.

The junction carries 9 bases between V and J, which are trimmed by 6 bases and 3 bases respectively. Inclusive of the bounding cysteine and phenylalanine, the CDR3 is 12 residues long. CDR3 DNA is the only sequence kept; it has 36 bases, read in frame from the first base. The record originates from a study of T cell responses to AZD1222 COVID-19 vaccine (dated by TCRdb to 2020 to 2023). About the investigation overall: TCR sequencing covered 233 trial participants: nearly 210 given two doses of AZD1222 and approximately 26 given two doses of MenACWY control vaccine. Trial participants were enrolled by age into subgroups of 18-55, 56-69 and 70-plus years, and around 150, 29 and 61 TCR-sequenced participants, respectively, were included in these subgroups. Study-wide conclusions, independent of this receptor: Epitopes outside the regions mutated in the B.1.351 and B.1.1.7 variants were reportedly recognized by nearly half of the unique spike-specific TCRs. Because no samples from the day 14 peak response were available, repertoires could be characterized only after the peak T cell response. After two AZD1222 doses, spike-specific TCR breadth and depth were significantly higher than at day 0 and than in MenACWY recipients. The 56-69-year group was small, and its depth increase did not reach significance, likely because of low power. Conclusions about previously exposed vaccinees were limited because only six AZD1222 recipients were SARS-CoV-2 seropositive at baseline. Participants were mostly white British and included more females than males, and it was suggested by the authors that clonal diversity may have been underestimated. Vaccine-associated CD4 TCRs spanned the whole spike protein, with dominant responses in regions 160-218 and 743-854.

Read against the paper, the sample's time point label means: baseline before first vaccination. In the paper's terms, the treatment or condition label means: meningococcal conjugate vaccine given as trial control. Samples from vaccinated people were obtained from the UK trials COV001 and COV002, which included a single-blind randomized controlled phase 2/3 trial of AZD1222 (ChAdOx1 nCoV-19) in healthy adults. For TCRbeta chain sequencing, PBMC samples from trial participants were taken at day 0 and at day 28 after the second dose. The chain employs TRBV12-3 or TRBV12-4 and TRBJ2-7, with TRBD2 as a weak D call on 5 bases. This TCR came from an adult in good health. Sample: peripheral blood, taken on day 0 of MenACWY control vaccination. Here the CDR3 is given as CASRSRDYEQYF. DNA sequence: TGTGCCAGCAGAAGCCGGGACTACGAGCAGTACTTC.